These T cell receptor beta chains were read from a single sample in a study of post-analysis software for immune sequencing data. TCRdb re-called the PCR reads through MiXCR, storing one row per CDR3 protein. This repertoire shows about 820,000 distinct CDR3 sequences, approximately 53% found once; its top ten account for approximately 4.4%. Material: blood. These TCRs come from a girl aged 10 to 17 with multiple sclerosis. Each CDR3 is given with its conserved first and last residue. The D gene is left open where the match is weak. Clone size is shown for a subset of rows, as once, few, many or a class of expanded clone.

- | TRBJ2-7 | TRBV5-4 | few | TGTGCCAGCAGCTTCAGATTGACAGACTACGAGCAGTACTTC | CASSFRLTDYEQYF
- | TRBJ2-7 | TRBV29-1 | - | TGCAGCGTGGACCGGGAGTCCTACGAGCAGTACTTC | CSVDRESYEQYF
TRBD1 | TRBJ2-7 | TRBV29-1 | - | TGCAGCGTTTGGACAGGGGGCTCCTACGAGCAGGACTTC | CSVWTGGSYEQDF
- | TRBJ2-3 | TRBV12-3/TRBV12-4 | - | TGTGCCAGCACGGACCGGCTCATCACAGATACGCAGTATTTT | CASTDRLITDTQYF
- | TRBJ2-3 | TRBV20-1 | - | TGCAGTGCTACCAAAATAACAGCAGATACGCAGTATTTT | CSATKITADTQYF
TRBD1 | TRBJ2-7 | TRBV20-1 | few | TGCAGTGCTAAAGGGGGGACAGGCCTTTACGAGCAGTACTTC | CSAKGGTGLYEQYF
- | TRBJ1-2 | TRBV7-2 | - | TGTGCCAGCATCTTACCGGGGGTAGCCCGTCATGACTACACCTTC | CASILPGVARHDYTF
TRBD1 | TRBJ1-2 | TRBV5-1 | - | TGCGCCAGCAGCTCCCAGGGGGCAGTTGGCTACACCTTC | CASSSQGAVGYTF
TRBD2 | TRBJ2-5 | TRBV20-1 | - | TGCAGTGCTAGAGATCCACTAGCGGTACAAGAGACCCAGTACTTC | CSARDPLAVQETQYF
- | TRBJ2-7 | TRBV6-6 | - | TGTGCCAGCAGTTACAGTACCTACGAGCAGTACTTC | CASSYSTYEQYF
TRBD2 | TRBJ2-1 | TRBV6-6 | - | TGTGCCAGCAGTTACCGGGGGACTAGCGGGATCGGCAATGAGCAGTTCTTC | CASSYRGTSGIGNEQFF
TRBD2 | TRBJ2-1 | TRBV12-3/TRBV12-4 | - | TGTGCCAGCAGATCTCGGGAGGGCCCTAGGAATGAGCAGTTCTTC | CASRSREGPRNEQFF
TRBD2 | TRBJ2-7 | TRBV15 | - | TGTGCCACCAGCAGAGATCTCTCGCGGGAGGGTTCCTACGAGCAGTACTTC | CATSRDLSREGSYEQYF
TRBD1 | TRBJ2-3 | TRBV7-9 | - | TGTGCCAGCAGCTTAGATTCGCGGACAGGGGTAGTAGATACGCAGTATTTT | CASSLDSRTGVVDTQYF
TRBD2 | TRBJ2-7 | TRBV7-6 | - | TGTGCCAGCAGCTTAGAGGCGGGGAGCGGGAGATTGGAAGAGCAGTACTTC | CASSLEAGSGRLEEQYF
TRBD1 | TRBJ2-7 | TRBV7-6 | - | TGTGCCAGCAGCCATACAGGGGGTCTAGACGAGCAGTACTTC | CASSHTGGLDEQYF
TRBD2 | TRBJ2-4 | TRBV20-1 | few | TGCAGTGCTCCGAAACTAGCGGGAGGGTCCAAAAACATTCAGTACTTC | CSAPKLAGGSKNIQYF
TRBD1 | TRBJ1-2 | TRBV6-1 | - | TGTGCCAGCAGTAAATTTGGACAGGGGGCCGTCACCTATGACTACACCTTC | CASSKFGQGAVTYDYTF
- | TRBJ2-5 | TRBV15 | - | TGTGCCACCAGCAGCGACTTACTCGCGTGGGAGACCCAGTACTTC | CATSSDLLAWETQYF
TRBD2 | TRBJ2-3 | TRBV6-6 | - | TGTGCCAGCAGTCCAGGACTAGCGGGGGGTGGCACAGATGCGCAGTATTTT | CASSPGLAGGGTDAQYF
- | TRBJ2-1 | TRBV20-1 | few | TGCAGTGCTAGAGGTTCAGCAGGTGTCAATGAGCAGTTCTTC | CSARGSAGVNEQFF
TRBD2 | TRBJ2-1 | TRBV7-3 | - | TGTGCCAGCAGTCGACTAGCGAGAAGCTCCTACAATGAGCAGTTCTTC | CASSRLARSSYNEQFF
- | TRBJ2-7 | TRBV6-1 | few | TGTGCCAGCAGTGAAGGCGGGGGCTGGGACGAGCAGTACTTC | CASSEGGGWDEQYF
- | TRBJ2-7 | TRBV24-1 | - | TGTGCCACCAGTGATTTGCGGCGATCTAGCGAGCAGTACTTC | CATSDLRRSSEQYF
TRBD2 | TRBJ2-3 | TRBV11-2 | - | TGTGCCAGCAGCTTAGTCCCGGGGACTACCCGGAGGGCAGATACGCAGTATTTT | CASSLVPGTTRRADTQYF
- | TRBJ2-1 | TRBV20-1 | once | TGCAGTGCTAGTCCCGTCCATGAGCAGTTCTTC | CSASPVHEQFF
- | TRBJ2-7 | TRBV3-1 | - | TGTGCCAGCAGCCAAGGTAGGGCTGCCCCCTACGAGCAGTACTTC | CASSQGRAAPYEQYF
TRBD1 | TRBJ2-1 | TRBV10-2 | few | TGCGCCAGCAGTGTTTTGGGGCAGGGGGTTTCCTACAATGAGCAGTTCTTC | CASSVLGQGVSYNEQFF
- | TRBJ1-1 | TRBV5-1 | - | TGCGCCAGCACCCTTGAGGCAGGGCACGCTGAAGCTTTCTTT | CASTLEAGHAEAFF
- | TRBJ2-5 | TRBV2 | - | TGTGCCAGCAGTGAGGCCCCGGCCACAGAGACCCAGTACTTC | CASSEAPATETQYF
- | TRBJ2-7 | TRBV5-1 | few | TGCGCCAGCAGCTTGGCTGCGCAGTACTACGAGCAGTACTTC | CASSLAAQYYEQYF
- | TRBJ2-7 | TRBV7-9 | few | TGTGCCAGCAGCTTAATAGTCGCAGGCGAGCAGTACTTC | CASSLIVAGEQYF
- | TRBJ2-6 | TRBV7-3 | few | TGTGCCAGCAGCTTTTTAACGGGTAGTGGGGCCAACGTCCTGACTTTC | CASSFLTGSGANVLTF
- | TRBJ2-7 | TRBV6-5 | once | TGTGCCAGCAGTTACTCTGGCGGAAACTACGAGCAGTACTTC | CASSYSGGNYEQYF
TRBD1 | TRBJ2-7 | TRBV3-1 | - | TGTGCCAGCTGCAACAACGGACAGGCGACCTACGAGCAGTACTTC | CASCNNGQATYEQYF